This T cell receptor (beta chain) derives from a study of CD4 and CD8 cells across lung adenocarcinoma regions. TCRdb re-called the PCR reads with MiXCR, one entry per CDR3 protein. Here the sample spans approximately 19,000 distinct CDR3 sequences, around 50% being singletons. CDR3 length: 14 residues. Trimming left V 4 bases short and J 2 bases short, with 10 bases between. Germline V CDR1 and CDR2: SGHRS, YFSETQ. The source of this sequence is a male donor with lung adenocarcinoma. The CD4 and CD8 labels of this study may be unreliable. The sample was CD8+ T cells from the margin of a lung tumor. The chain employs TRBV5-1 and TRBJ1-3; D is undetermined. CDR3 coding DNA: TGCGCCAGCAGCAAGGGCGGGGCTGGAAACACCATATATTTT. Its protein is CASSKGGAGNTIYF.